Below, 14 T cell receptor beta chains from the same sample are listed, as sequenced in a study of a mutant IDH1 vaccine in newly diagnosed glioma. These TCRs' antigens remain unknown. Time point specified: week 23, last vaccination. Topical imiquimod was applied with each vaccine dose, which held 300 ug of mutant IDH1 20-mer peptide. Sequencing used immunoSEQ multiplex PCR; TCRdb keeps in-frame clones, though not all of them. This table holds 35,000 to 45,000 clones, over 70% found once. This sample comprised PBMCs, obtained from a glioma patient whose treatment included an IDH1 peptide vaccine. These receptors were taken from a woman aged 40-49 years with glioma. Some clones in this sample may be carry-over from other donors' samples.

The chain carries TRBV5-4 and TRBJ1-1, with D uncertain. Trimming removed 4 bases at V and 1 base at J, with 11 bases between. CDR3 size: 14 residues. Germline V gene lookup returns CDR1 SGHNT and CDR2 YYREEE (reference sequence). The CDR3 DNA is TGTGCCAGCAGCCCCGGAGGCAGGAACACTGAAGCTTTCTTT. The encoded protein is CASSPGGRNTEAFF.

The chain is built from TRBV4-3 and TRBJ1-4; no clear D gene. Germline CDR1 reads LGHNA; CDR2 reads YSLEER. This CDR3 is 15 amino acids long. V gave up 1 base and J gave up 8 bases, with 14 bases separating them. Written as DNA, the CDR3 is TGCGCCAGCAGCCAAGCCAAGGCGGGTGGGGAAAAACTGTTTTTT. It encodes CASSQAKAGGEKLFF.

The gene calls are TRBV28 and TRBJ1-4, with D tentatively TRBD1 (6 bases). CDR1 is MDHEN, CDR2 SYDVKM, per germline. V lost 8 bases, J lost 8 bases, and 9 bases lay in between. The CDR3 contains 11 residues. The CDR3 DNA reads TGTGCCAGCCGGGGGCCGGAAAAACTGTTTTTT. Translating it yields CASRGPEKLFF.

The rearrangement links TRBV9 to TRBJ1-2, with D perhaps TRBD1 (6 bases). Between the trimmed V and J ends, which lost 3 bases and 5 bases, there was a span of 17 bases. The CDR3 runs 15 residues. CDR1 and CDR2 from the germline V gene are SGDLS and YYNGEE. CDR3 DNA: TGTGCCAGCAGCGCCCCCCGGGAAGGGGGGTATGGCTACACCTTC. Translation gives CASSAPREGGYGYTF.

On this clone itself: Lacking the conserved final phenylalanine or tryptophan, this CDR3 likely reflects a read error. The rearrangement links TRBV5-6 to TRBJ1-5; D unresolved. V gave up 1 base and J gave up 1 base, with 12 bases separating them. The germline V gene encodes CDR1 SGHDT and CDR2 YYEEEE. The length of the CDR3 is 16 residues. The DNA for the CDR3 is TGTGCCAGCAGCTTGAACAGCGACGGGAGCAATCAGCCCCAGCATCTT. Translating it yields CASSLNSDGSNQPQHL.

As regards this clone: This sample includes further DNA sequences coding for the same CDR3. CDR3 nucleotides: TGCGCCAGCAGCTTGGTGGGAGGGAACACTGAAGCTTTCTTT. Its protein is CASSLVGGNTEAFF. V gene TRBV5-1 combines with J gene TRBJ1-1; no clear D gene. Trimming stripped 0 bases from V and 1 base from J, with 7 bases between. Germline loops: CDR1 SGHRS, CDR2 YFSETQ. The CDR3 sequence is 14 residues long.

The genes are TRBV6-1 and TRBJ1-5; D unresolved. CDR1 is MNHNS, CDR2 SASEGT, per germline. This CDR3 region has 13 residues. V dropped 7 bases and J dropped 0 bases, with 7 bases sitting between them. The CDR3 nucleotides read TGTGCCAGCATGGACTATAGCAATCAGCCCCAGCATTTT. This codes for CASMDYSNQPQHF.

V gene TRBV9 combines with J gene TRBJ1-1; no definite D call. The CDR3 runs to 14 residues. Germline V gene lookup returns CDR1 SGDLS and CDR2 YYNGEE. V dropped 4 bases and J dropped 2 bases, with 12 bases sitting between them. CDR3 in DNA: TGTGCCAGCAGCCCACCGGGGTTTAACACTGAAGCTTTCTTT. Its translation: CASSPPGFNTEAFF.

Only one count was recorded for this clone. J is TRBJ1-2 and V is TRBV6-5, with D possibly being TRBD1 (6 bases). CDR1 and CDR2 (germline): MNHEY, SVGAGI. V was clipped by 4 bases and J by 8 bases, with 14 bases between them. CDR3 length: 13 amino acids. The CDR3 reads CASSSQGIEGYTF. The CDR3 DNA follows: TGTGCCAGCAGTTCACAGGGAATTGAGGGCTACACCTTC.

This chain connects TRBV5-6 to TRBJ2-7; possible D gene TRBD2, 6 bases. The germline V gene has CDR1 SGHDT and CDR2 YYEEEE. The length of the CDR3 is 15 residues. V lost 1 base, J lost 3 bases, and 14 bases lay in between. The chain's CDR3 is CASSLFVGTYYEQYF. CDR3 DNA sequence: TGTGCCAGCAGCTTGTTTGTTGGGACTTACTACGAGCAGTACTTC. Full variable domain (missing parts from reference TRBV5-6 and TRBJ2-7): DAGVTQSPTHLIKTRGQQVTLRCSPKSGHDTVSWYQQALGQGPQFIFQYYEEEERQRGNFPDRFSGHQFPNYSSELNVNALLLGDSALYLCASSLFVGTYYEQYFGPGTRLTVT.

The chain has TRBV2 and TRBJ2-3; D call uncertain. The CDR3 runs 14 residues. V was shortened by 2 bases and J by 1 base, with 7 bases between the two germline ends. Germline loops: CDR1 SNHLY, CDR2 FYNNEI. The CDR3 bases are TGTGCCAGCAGTGAACAGACGCGCACAGATACGCAGTATTTT. Translation gives CASSEQTRTDTQYF.

The chain is built from TRBV30 and TRBJ2-7, with D maybe TRBD2 (6 bases). Germline CDR1 is GTSNPN and CDR2 is SVGIG (reference sequence). V lost 0 bases to trimming and J lost 4 bases, with 7 bases between them. The CDR3 loop spans 12 amino acids. CDR3 nucleotide sequence: TGTGCCTGGAGTGTACGGGGGTACGAGCAGTACTTC. Amino acids: CAWSVRGYEQYF. The variable domain in full, with the rest retrieved from reference TRBV30 and TRBJ2-7, is SQTIHQWPATLVQPVGSPLSLECTVEGTSNPNLYWYRQAAGRGLQLLFYSVGIGQISSEVPQNLSASRPQDRQFILSSKKLLLSDSGFYLCAWSVRGYEQYFGPGTRLTVT.

This clone was seen only a few times. The chain links TRBV5-6 to TRBJ1-4; D gene uncertain. V dropped 0 bases and J dropped 8 bases, with 14 bases sitting between them. The germline gives CDR1 SGHDT, CDR2 YYEEEE. The CDR3 runs 15 residues. CDR3 coding DNA: TGTGCCAGCAGCTTGGGATCAGGTGTATTGGAAAAACTGTTTTTT. Translated, it gives CASSLGSGVLEKLFF.

This chain uses TRBV29-1 with TRBJ1-4; 7 bases align to TRBD1. Germline trimming cut 1 base from V and 5 bases from J; bases unmatched to any gene: 4. CDR1 and CDR2 from the germline V gene are SQVTM and ANQGSEA. The CDR3 is 14 residues long. The CDR3 DNA follows: TGCAGCGTTGAAGGGACAGGCGGCAATGAAAAACTGTTTTTT. It yields the protein CSVEGTGGNEKLFF.